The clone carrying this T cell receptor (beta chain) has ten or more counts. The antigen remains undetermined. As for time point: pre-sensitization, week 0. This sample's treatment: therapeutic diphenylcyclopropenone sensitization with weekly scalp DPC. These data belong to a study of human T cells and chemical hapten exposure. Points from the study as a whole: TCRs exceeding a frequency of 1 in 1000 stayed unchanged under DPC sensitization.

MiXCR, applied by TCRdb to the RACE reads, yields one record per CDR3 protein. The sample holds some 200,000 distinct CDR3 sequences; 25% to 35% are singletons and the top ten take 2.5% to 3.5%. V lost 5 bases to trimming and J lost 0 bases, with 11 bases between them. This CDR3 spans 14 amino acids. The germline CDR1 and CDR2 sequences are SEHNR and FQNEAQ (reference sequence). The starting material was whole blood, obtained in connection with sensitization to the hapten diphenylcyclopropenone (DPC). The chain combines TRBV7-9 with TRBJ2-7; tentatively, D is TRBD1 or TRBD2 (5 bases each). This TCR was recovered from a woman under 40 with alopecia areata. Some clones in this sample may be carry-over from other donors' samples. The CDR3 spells CASSPRGTSYEQYF. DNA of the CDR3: TGTGCCAGCAGCCCTCGGGGCACCTCCTACGAGCAGTACTTC.